This T cell receptor beta chain originates from a study of T-cell memory formation after mild COVID-19. Study context: Clusters were largely donor specific.

Constant-segment-primed 5'RACE gave TCR alpha and TCR beta cDNA libraries with sample barcodes and UMIs. Each CDR3 protein is one row after TCRdb ran MiXCR on the 5' RACE reads. Of about 250,000 distinct CDR3 sequences listed, under 20% are singletons. General study results and limits: The CD4+ clones that contracted clustered mainly within CM and EM, and the CD8+ clones concentrated in EMRA. Several responding clones turned up in pre-infection memory, indicating that cross-reactive memory may have taken part.

For this clonotype: Its antigen is unidentified.

In germline, CDR1 is LGHNA, CDR2 YNFKEQ. V was trimmed by 0 bases and J by 8 bases, leaving 13 bases between them. CDR3 length: 14 amino acids. The rearrangement uses TRBV4-2 and TRBJ1-2; no definite D call. Source material: PBMCs or a T cell subset sorted from them (not recorded which). The clonotype was recovered from a man between 18 and 29 years old who had mild COVID-19 (a few samples of this study predate the infection). Cell type and time point are not known. CDR3 in DNA: TGTGCCAGCAGCCAAGATTCTTGGGAAGGGGGCTACACCTTC. Amino acid sequence: CASSQDSWEGGYTF.